This T cell receptor beta chain was documented in a study of a mutant IDH1 vaccine in newly diagnosed glioma. General study points: Pseudoprogression showed no apparent link to changes in top peripheral T cell clonotypes.

This table comes from immunoSEQ multiplex PCR, and its TCRdb copy is limited to in-frame clones, with some not included. The sample contains roughly 22,000 clones, roughly 82% of which appear only once. CDR3 size: 13 residues. V lost 8 bases, J lost 6 bases, and 13 bases lay in between. Germline CDR1 and CDR2: MNHEY and SVGAGI. Time point noted: week 47, end of study. The content of each vaccine dose was 300 ug of mutant IDH1 20-mer peptide, and topical imiquimod accompanied it. As to this clone: Its antigen is unidentified.

Specimen: PBMCs, collected from a glioma patient whose treatment included an IDH1 peptide vaccine. This TCR came from a man aged 35-49 years with glioma. Some clones in this sample may be carry-over from other donors' samples. This chain uses TRBV6-5 with TRBJ2-2; D possibly uses TRBD1 or TRBD2 (6 bases each). The CDR3 bases are TGTGCCAGCGCTCTAGGGGGGCCCGGGGAGCTGTTTTTT. Protein: CASALGGPGELFF.